One sample yielded the 13 T cell receptor beta chains listed below, sequenced in a study of blood T cell repertoires in COVID-19. Profiled with immunoSEQ multiplex PCR; TCRdb holds only in-frame clones, not every one. The sample has around 500,000 clones, 88% seen once. Material: PBMCs or T cells enriched from blood (not recorded which). These receptors all stem from a woman between 55 and 75 years old who had recovered from COVID-19.

V and J are TRBV6-5 and TRBJ1-2; D is undetermined. Trimming took 6 bases from V and 1 from J, leaving 9 bases between them. CDR1 and CDR2 (germline): MNHEY, SVGAGI. The CDR3 length is 13 residues. The CDR3 nucleotides are TGTGCCAGCAGCCCAGCGATTAACTATGGCTACACCTTC. Its protein is CASSPAINYGYTF.

This chain joins TRBV7-9 and TRBJ2-7, with a tentative D call TRBD2 (5 bases). The V end was cut by 5 bases, the J end by 6 bases, with 8 bases between. Germline-derived CDR1 and CDR2 are SEHNR and FQNEAQ (reference sequence). The CDR3 totals 11 residues. The CDR3 reads CASSDEGEQYF. CDR3 DNA sequence: TGTGCCAGCAGCGACGAGGGCGAGCAGTACTTC.

The chain links TRBV2 to TRBJ2-3, with unresolved D. CDR1 is SNHLY, CDR2 FYNNEI, per germline. The CDR3 has 15 amino acids. V lost 5 bases, J lost 2 bases, and 14 bases lay in between. CDR3 region: CASSTFPRLTDTQYF. The CDR3 DNA follows: TGTGCCAGCAGTACCTTTCCCCGACTCACAGATACGCAGTATTTT. The variable domain in full, completed from reference TRBV2 and TRBJ2-3, reads EPEVTQTPSHQVTQMGQEVILRCVPISNHLYFYWYRQILGQKVEFLVSFYNNEISEKSEIFDDQFSVERPDGSNFTLKIRSTKLEDSAMYFCASSTFPRLTDTQYFGPGTRLTVL.

This clone has more than one count but fewer than ten. The rearrangement uses TRBV2 and TRBJ1-5; 9 positions match TRBD1. V trimming: 6 bases; J trimming: 4 bases; junction bases outside the gene matches: 7. This CDR3 is 15 amino acids long. CDR1 is SNHLY and CDR2 is FYNNEI in the germline V gene. As DNA, the CDR3 is TGTGCCAGCAGAAGTACAGGGGGCTCGAATCAGCCCCAGCATTTT. This codes for CASRSTGGSNQPQHF. The variable domain in full, with the rest retrieved from reference TRBV2 and TRBJ1-5, is EPEVTQTPSHQVTQMGQEVILRCVPISNHLYFYWYRQILGQKVEFLVSFYNNEISEKSEIFDDQFSVERPDGSNFTLKIRSTKLEDSAMYFCASRSTGGSNQPQHFGDGTRLSIL.

This chain connects TRBV7-9 to TRBJ1-2; possibly TRBD1 for D (5 bases). V was shortened by 1 base and J by 4 bases, with 19 bases between the two germline ends. The CDR3 has 17 amino acids. Germline CDR1 and CDR2: SEHNR and FQNEAQ (reference sequence). CDR3 residues: CASSLEIICRVGYGYTF. The DNA for the CDR3 is TGTGCCAGCAGCTTAGAAATTATTTGCAGGGTAGGCTATGGCTACACCTTC.

The chain has TRBV18 and TRBJ2-7; TRBD1 aligns across 7 bases. V shed 3 bases and J 5 bases; nucleotides not matched to a gene: 16. The CDR3 totals 17 residues. Germline V gene sequence: CDR1 KGHSH, CDR2 LQKENI. The CDR3 loop reads CASSPQGTRDRGHEQYV. CDR3 in DNA: TGTGCCAGCTCACCTCAGGGGACGAGGGACAGAGGCCACGAGCAGTACGTC.

V usage is TRBV5-1 and J usage is TRBJ1-2; D is possibly TRBD1 (6 bases). CDR1 is SGHRS, CDR2 YFSETQ, per germline. V dropped 0 bases and J dropped 6 bases, with 12 bases sitting between them. The CDR3 runs 14 residues. The CDR3 nucleotides read TGCGCCAGCAGCTTGGAGTCCAGGGGTCATGGCTACACCTTC. Its translation is CASSLESRGHGYTF.

The V call is TRBV5-1, the J call TRBJ1-1; 11 nucleotides align to TRBD1. With 0 bases clipped from V and 4 bases from J, the junction kept 8 bases outside the gene matches. The CDR3 has 17 amino acids. Germline V gene lookup returns CDR1 SGHRS and CDR2 YFSETQ. The CDR3 bases are TGCGCCAGCAGCTTGGGGCGAGCCGGGACAGGGGGCACTGAAGCTTTCTTT. As protein: CASSLGRAGTGGTEAFF.

The chain joins TRBV3-1 (or the pseudogene TRBV3-2) to TRBJ2-5, with TRBD2 matching 9 bases. The CDR3 is 17 amino acids. The V segment lost 4 bases and the J segment 1 base; nucleotides outside the gene matches: 10. CDR1 is LGHDT and CDR2 is YNNKEL in the germline V gene (reference sequence). As DNA, the CDR3 is TGTGCCAGCAGCCCTCGATCGTGGCGGGGGGGCCAAGAGACCCAGTACTTC. Its translation is CASSPRSWRGGQETQYF.

V is TRBV4-1 and J is TRBJ1-4; perhaps TRBD1 as D (5 bases). The ends were cut back, 3 bases at V and 7 bases at J, with 15 bases in the middle. This CDR3 has 15 amino acids. Germline CDR1 reads MGHRA; CDR2 reads YSYEKL. CDR3 sequence: CASSHPGGGSEKLFF. The CDR3, as DNA: TGCGCCAGCAGCCATCCTGGGGGGGGTTCTGAAAAACTGTTTTTT.

The V gene is TRBV5-1, the J gene TRBJ2-1, with 7 bases aligning to TRBD2. Germline CDR1 reads SGHRS; CDR2 reads YFSETQ. With V trimmed by 3 bases and J by 0 bases, 6 bases remained unmatched. The CDR3 is 16 residues long. CDR3 DNA: TGCGCCAGCAGCTCGGGGACTATTGGCTCCTACAATGAGCAGTTCTTC. It encodes CASSSGTIGSYNEQFF.

This rearrangement joins TRBV4-1 to TRBJ2-7; 8 bases line up with TRBD2. J gave up 4 bases and V 3 bases, and 5 bases lay outside the gene matches. Germline CDR1 is MGHRA and CDR2 is YSYEKL. The CDR3 runs to 14 residues. For the CDR3, the DNA is TGCGCCAGCAGCCACCCGGGACTAGAATACGAGCAGTACTTC. Translation gives CASSHPGLEYEQYF.

The gene calls are TRBV4-2 and TRBJ2-3, with 11 bases that match TRBD1. Germline V gene lookup returns CDR1 LGHNA and CDR2 YNFKEQ. V shed 3 bases, J shed 4 bases, and the junction held 3 bases outside the gene matches. This CDR3 region has 15 residues. The CDR3 nucleotides are TGTGCCAGCAGCCAGGACAGGGGGCGAGCAGATACGCAGTATTTT. The encoded protein is CASSQDRGRADTQYF.